The clone carrying this T cell receptor (beta chain) was recorded a few times. Its antigen remains unidentified. There are 14 residues in the CDR3. The V end was cut by 0 bases, the J end by 1 base, with 9 bases between. Germline CDR1 reads DFQATT; CDR2 reads SNEGSKA (reference sequence). These data are taken from a study of blood T cells in healthy people across ages. Notes on the study in general: Relative to aged donors, long-lived donors carried more naive CD4+ cells and displayed higher diversity.

Alongside a J-beta primer mix, a sample-barcoded 5' primer served in a second PCR lasting 7 to 11 cycles. MiXCR, run by TCRdb on the 5' RACE reads, gives a single entry per CDR3 protein. The table lists around 800,000 distinct CDR3 sequences, about a quarter of them singletons. These same records also appear under a second study, on T cells of mothers and their children. As that study records: Thymic selection molds TCR recombination output in much the same way for related pairs as for unrelated pairs.

Sequencing was done on a sample of blood. The chain employs TRBV20-1 and TRBJ1-1; no reliable D call. The clonotype originates from a boy younger than 18 in good health. The CDR3 protein is CSARDRGSNTEAFF. The DNA for the CDR3 is TGCAGTGCTAGAGATAGAGGATCGAACACTGAAGCTTTCTTT.